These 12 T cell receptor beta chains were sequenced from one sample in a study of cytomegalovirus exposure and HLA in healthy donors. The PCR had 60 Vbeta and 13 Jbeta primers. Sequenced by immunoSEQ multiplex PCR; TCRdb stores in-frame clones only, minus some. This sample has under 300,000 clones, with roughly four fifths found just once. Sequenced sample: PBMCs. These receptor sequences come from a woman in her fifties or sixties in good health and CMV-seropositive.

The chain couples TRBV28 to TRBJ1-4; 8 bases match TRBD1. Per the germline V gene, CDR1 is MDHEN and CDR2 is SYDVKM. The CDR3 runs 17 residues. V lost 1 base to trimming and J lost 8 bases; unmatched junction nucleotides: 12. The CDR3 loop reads CASSLSQYRTGKEKLFF. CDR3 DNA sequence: TGTGCCAGCAGTTTATCACAGTACCGGACAGGGAAAGAAAAACTGTTTTTT.

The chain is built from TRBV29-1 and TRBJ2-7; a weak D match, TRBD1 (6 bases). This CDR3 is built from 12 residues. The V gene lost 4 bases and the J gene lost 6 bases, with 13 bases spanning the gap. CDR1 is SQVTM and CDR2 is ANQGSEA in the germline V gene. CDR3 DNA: TGCAGCGTTGGACAGGAGGCTCTCGAGCAGTACTTC. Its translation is CSVGQEALEQYF.

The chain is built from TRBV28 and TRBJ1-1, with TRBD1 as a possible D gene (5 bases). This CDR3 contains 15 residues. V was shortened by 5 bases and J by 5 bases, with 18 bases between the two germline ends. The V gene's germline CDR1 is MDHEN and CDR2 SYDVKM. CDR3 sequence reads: CASSPPQGGWTEAFF. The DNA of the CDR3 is TGTGCCAGCAGTCCCCCTCAGGGAGGATGGACTGAAGCTTTCTTT.

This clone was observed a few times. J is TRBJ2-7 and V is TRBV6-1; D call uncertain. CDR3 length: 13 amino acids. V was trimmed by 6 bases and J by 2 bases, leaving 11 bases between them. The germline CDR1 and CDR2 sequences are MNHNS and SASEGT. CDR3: CASSLGATYEQYF. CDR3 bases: TGTGCCAGCAGCCTCGGTGCTACCTACGAGCAGTACTTC.

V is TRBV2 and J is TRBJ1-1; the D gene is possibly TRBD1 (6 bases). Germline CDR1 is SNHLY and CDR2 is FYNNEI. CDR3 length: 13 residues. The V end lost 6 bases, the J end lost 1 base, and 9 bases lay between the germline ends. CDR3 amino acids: CASRKQGNTEAFF. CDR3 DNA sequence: TGTGCCAGCAGGAAACAGGGGAACACTGAAGCTTTCTTT.

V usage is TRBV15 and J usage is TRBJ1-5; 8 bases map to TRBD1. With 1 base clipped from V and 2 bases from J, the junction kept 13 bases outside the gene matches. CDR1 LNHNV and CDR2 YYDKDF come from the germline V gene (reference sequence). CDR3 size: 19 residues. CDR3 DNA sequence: TGTGCCACCAGCAGAGGGGCAGGGGGCATTCTGATGGGCAATCAGCCCCAGCATTTT. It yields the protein CATSRGAGGILMGNQPQHF.

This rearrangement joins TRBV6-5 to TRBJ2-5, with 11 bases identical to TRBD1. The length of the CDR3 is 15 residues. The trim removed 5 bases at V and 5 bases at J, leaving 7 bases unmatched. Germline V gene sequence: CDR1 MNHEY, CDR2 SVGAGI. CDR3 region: CASSRGTGGGETQYF. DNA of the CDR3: TGTGCCAGCAGTAGGGGGACAGGGGGAGGTGAGACCCAGTACTTC.

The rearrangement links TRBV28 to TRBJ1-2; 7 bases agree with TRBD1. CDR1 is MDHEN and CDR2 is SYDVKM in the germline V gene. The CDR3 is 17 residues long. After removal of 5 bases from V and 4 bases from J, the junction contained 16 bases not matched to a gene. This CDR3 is CASSLPGTDYYLYGYTF. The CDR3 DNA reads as TGTGCCAGCAGTCTCCCCGGGACAGACTATTACCTCTATGGCTACACCTTC.

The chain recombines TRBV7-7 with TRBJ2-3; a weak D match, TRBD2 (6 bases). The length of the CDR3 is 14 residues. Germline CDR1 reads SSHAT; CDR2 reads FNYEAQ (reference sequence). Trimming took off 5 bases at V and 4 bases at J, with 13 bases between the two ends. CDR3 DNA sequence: TGTGCCAGCAGCCGGTCGGGAGCGGCAGATACGCAGTATTTT. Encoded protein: CASSRSGAADTQYF.

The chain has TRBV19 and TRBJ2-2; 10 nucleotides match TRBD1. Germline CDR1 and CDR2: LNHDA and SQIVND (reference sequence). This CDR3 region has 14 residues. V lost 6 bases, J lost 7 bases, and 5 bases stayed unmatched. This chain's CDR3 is CASSLGQGLGELFF. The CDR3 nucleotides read TGTGCCAGTAGCCTGGGACAGGGGCTCGGGGAGCTGTTTTTT.

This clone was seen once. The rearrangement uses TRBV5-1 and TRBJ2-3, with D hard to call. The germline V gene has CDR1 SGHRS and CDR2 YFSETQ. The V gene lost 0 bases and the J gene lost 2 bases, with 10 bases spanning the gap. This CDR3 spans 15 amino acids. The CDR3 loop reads CASSLAAGTTDTQYF. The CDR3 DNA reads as TGCGCCAGCAGCTTGGCGGCAGGTACCACAGATACGCAGTATTTT.

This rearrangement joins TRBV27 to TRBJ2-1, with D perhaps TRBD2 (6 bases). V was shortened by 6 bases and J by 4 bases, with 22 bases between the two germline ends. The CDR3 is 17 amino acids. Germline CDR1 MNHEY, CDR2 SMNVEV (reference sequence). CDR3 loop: CASSRYGRGWGYNEQFF. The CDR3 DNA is TGTGCCAGCAGCCGCTATGGGCGGGGCTGGGGATACAATGAGCAGTTCTTC.